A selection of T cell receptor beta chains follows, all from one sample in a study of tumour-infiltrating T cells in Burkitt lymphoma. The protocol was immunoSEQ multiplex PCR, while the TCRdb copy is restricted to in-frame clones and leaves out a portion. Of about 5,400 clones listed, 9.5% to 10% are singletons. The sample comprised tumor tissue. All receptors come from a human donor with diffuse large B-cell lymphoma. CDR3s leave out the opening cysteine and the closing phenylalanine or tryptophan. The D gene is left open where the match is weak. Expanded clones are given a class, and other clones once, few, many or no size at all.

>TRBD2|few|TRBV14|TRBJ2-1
ASSGLSSGGVYNEQF
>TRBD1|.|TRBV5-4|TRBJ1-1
ANLRGPILNTEAF
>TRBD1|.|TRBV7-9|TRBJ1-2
ASSFTGTADGYT
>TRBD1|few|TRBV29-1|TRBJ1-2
SVPYERQGGGYT
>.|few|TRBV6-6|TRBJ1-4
ASSFQGTNEKLF
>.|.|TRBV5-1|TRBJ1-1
ASANFGNTEAF
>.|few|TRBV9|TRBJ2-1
ASSETGTTYNEQF
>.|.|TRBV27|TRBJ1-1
ASSWGGTEAF
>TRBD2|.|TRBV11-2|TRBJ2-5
ASTPMLAASPQY
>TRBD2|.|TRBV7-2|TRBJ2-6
ASSLASGTSGGAYGANVLT
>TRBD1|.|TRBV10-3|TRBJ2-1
AISASPDRSSYNEQF
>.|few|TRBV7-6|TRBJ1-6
ASSFLGIPYNSPLH
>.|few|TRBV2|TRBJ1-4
ASSGPRSAFNEKLF
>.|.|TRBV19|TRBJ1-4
ASSRVGYATNEKLF
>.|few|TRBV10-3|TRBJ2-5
AISEMRSQETQY
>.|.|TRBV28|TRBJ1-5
ASSLSRGRGNQPQH
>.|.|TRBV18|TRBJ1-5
ASSPEGMPQH
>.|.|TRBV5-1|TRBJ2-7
ASSLKTGSDEQY
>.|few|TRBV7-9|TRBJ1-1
ASSLATDVNTEAF
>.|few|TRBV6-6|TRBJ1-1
ASGRDRGTEAF
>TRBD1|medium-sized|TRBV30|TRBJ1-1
AWTLTTGGTEAF
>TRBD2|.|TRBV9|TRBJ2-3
ASSVGSPAGRSDTQY
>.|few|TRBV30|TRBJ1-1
AWTRRSVTEAF
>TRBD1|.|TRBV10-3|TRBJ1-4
AISEQGVATNEKLF
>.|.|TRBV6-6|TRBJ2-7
ASSSASQGDEQY
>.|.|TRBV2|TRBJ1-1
ASIVGTVAEAF
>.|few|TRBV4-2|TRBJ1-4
ASSPGGEGANEKLF
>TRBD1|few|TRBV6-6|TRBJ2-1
ASRISGQMSGF
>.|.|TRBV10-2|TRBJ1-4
ASGGASNEKLF
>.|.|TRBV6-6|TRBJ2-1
ASSVQGQIYNEQF
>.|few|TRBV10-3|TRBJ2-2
AISDESTGELF
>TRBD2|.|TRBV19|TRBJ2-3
ASSIRGGRGARDTQY
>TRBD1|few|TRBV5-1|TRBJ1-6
ASSQGTGVGSPLH
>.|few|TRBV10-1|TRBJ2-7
ASSVGQTGSYEQY
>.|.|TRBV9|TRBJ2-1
ASSPGHNEQF
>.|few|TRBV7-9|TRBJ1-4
ASSQKIGRPANEKLF
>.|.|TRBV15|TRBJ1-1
ATSRDRGGGIQAF
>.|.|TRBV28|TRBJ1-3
ASSPGETGNTIY
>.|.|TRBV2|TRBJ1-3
ASSSGRDVNTIY
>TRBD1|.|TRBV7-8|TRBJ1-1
ASSAGQGVTEAF
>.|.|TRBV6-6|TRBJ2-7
ASSTQGFEQY
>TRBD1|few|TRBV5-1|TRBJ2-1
ASSFTGAYLYNEQF